Listed below are T cell receptor beta chains from one sample, sequenced in a study of T cell changes during pregnancy in multiple sclerosis. Profiling relied on immunoSEQ multiplex PCR, and the TCRdb table lists in-frame clones only, not all of them. The sample yields roughly 67,000 clones, 91% seen once. Sequenced here: peripheral blood, sampled in the second trimester of pregnancy. These receptors were taken from a female donor with multiple sclerosis, enrolled in a pregnancy study. Both conserved end residues are part of each CDR3. The D gene is left open where the match is weak. The size of a clone is reported for some rows only, either as once, few or many, or as a class for expanded clones.

TRBJ2-4	NA	TRBV29-1	TRBD2	CSAGRTSGSSYKNIQYF	TGCAGCGCTGGCAGGACTAGCGGGAGTTCGTACAAAAACATTCAGTACTTC
TRBJ2-3	many	TRBV6-4	TRBD2	CASSESGGQADTQYF	TGTGCCAGCAGTGAGTCGGGAGGGCAGGCAGATACGCAGTATTTT
TRBJ1-1	NA	TRBV11-2	NA	CASSLGVSVQGVNTEAFF	TGTGCCAGCAGCTTAGGTGTTTCGGTACAGGGTGTGAACACTGAAGCTTTCTTT
TRBJ1-6	NA	TRBV9	NA	CASSVAGHYNSPLHF	TGTGCCAGCAGCGTCGCCGGACATTATAATTCACCCCTCCACTTT
TRBJ2-5	NA	TRBV9	NA	CASSVGAGQETQYF	TGTGCCAGCAGCGTAGGGGCAGGCCAAGAGACCCAGTACTTC
TRBJ2-5	NA	TRBV12-5	NA	CASGSDTGAQYF	TGTGCTAGTGGATCCGACACTGGTGCCCAGTACTTC
TRBJ1-3	NA	TRBV6-1	NA	CASREASSGNTIYF	TGTGCCAGCCGGGAGGCGAGCTCTGGAAACACCATATATTTT
TRBJ2-5	NA	TRBV7-2	TRBD2	CASSFLAGGIFQETQYF	TGTGCCAGCAGCTTCCTAGCGGGGGGCATCTTCCAAGAGACCCAGTACTTC
TRBJ1-1	NA	TRBV19	TRBD1	CASSPRAGGAVLAEAFF	TGTGCCAGTAGTCCTAGGGCAGGGGGCGCGGTGCTGGCTGAAGCTTTCTTT
TRBJ2-5	once	TRBV2	TRBD2	CASSAPTSEGGAETQYF	TGTGCCAGCAGCGCACCGACTAGCGAGGGAGGTGCAGAGACCCAGTACTTC
TRBJ2-7	NA	TRBV7-6	NA	CASSGRAGEQYF	TGTGCCAGCAGCGGAAGAGCGGGCGAGCAGTACTTC
TRBJ2-7	NA	TRBV29-1	TRBD1	CSVSGQGLHEQYF	TGCAGCGTATCGGGACAGGGTCTCCACGAGCAGTACTTC
TRBJ2-3	NA	TRBV7-2	NA	CASSFTTTDTQYF	TGTGCCAGCAGCTTCACTACCACAGATACGCAGTATTTT
TRBJ2-7	once	TRBV2	TRBD1	CASRERTGDYEQYF	TGTGCCAGCAGGGAACGGACAGGGGACTACGAGCAGTACTTC
TRBJ1-5	NA	TRBV19	NA	CASTDLWAGKGQPQHF	TGTGCCAGTACGGATCTTTGGGCAGGGAAGGGACAGCCCCAGCATTTT
TRBJ2-7	NA	TRBV2	TRBD2	CASSEPISGRTAYEQYF	TGTGCCAGCAGTGAACCAATTAGCGGGAGGACCGCCTACGAGCAGTACTTC
TRBJ2-2	NA	TRBV30	NA	CAWSKGWNTGELFF	TGTGCCTGGAGTAAGGGGTGGAACACCGGGGAGCTGTTTTTT
TRBJ1-4	NA	TRBV7-2	NA	CASSLWMGGTNEKLFF	TGTGCCAGCAGCTTATGGATGGGGGGGACTAATGAAAAACTGTTTTTT
TRBJ1-1	NA	TRBV6-5	TRBD1	CAGRQGVNTEAFF	TGTGCCGGCAGACAGGGCGTGAACACTGAAGCTTTCTTT
TRBJ2-3	NA	TRBV5-1	TRBD2	CASGWRSGSADTQYF	TGCGCCAGCGGATGGCGGAGCGGGAGCGCAGATACGCAGTATTTT
TRBJ2-1	NA	TRBV29-1	TRBD2	CSAGGAHEQFF	TGCAGCGCCGGGGGGGCCCATGAGCAGTTCTTC
TRBJ2-3	NA	TRBV4-3	NA	CASSQDPADTQYF	TGCGCCAGCAGCCAAGATCCGGCAGATACGCAGTATTTT
TRBJ1-2	NA	TRBV12-5	TRBD1	CASGLARTGGLMWGYTF	TGTGCTAGTGGTTTGGCCAGGACAGGGGGCCTTATGTGGGGCTACACCTTC
TRBJ2-5	NA	TRBV7-2	TRBD1	CASSFRLQGIGETQYF	TGTGCCAGCAGCTTCCGTTTACAGGGGATAGGGGAGACCCAGTACTTC
TRBJ2-1	NA	TRBV19	TRBD2	CASSKWFSGRGDEQFF	TGTGCCAGTAGTAAGTGGTTCAGCGGGAGGGGTGATGAGCAGTTCTTC
TRBJ1-1	NA	TRBV2	NA	CASSEQALRGTEAFF	TGTGCCAGCAGTGAGCAGGCCCTCCGTGGTACTGAAGCTTTCTTT
TRBJ2-3	NA	TRBV5-4	NA	CASSLDSGLRTDTQYF	TGTGCCAGCAGCTTGGATAGCGGCTTACGCACAGATACGCAGTATTTT
TRBJ2-2	NA	TRBV6-6	TRBD1	CASRRQGDTGELFF	TGTGCCAGCAGACGACAGGGGGACACCGGGGAGCTGTTTTTT
TRBJ1-1	few	TRBV18	TRBD1	CASSPPGTGGLGTEAFF	TGTGCCAGCTCACCACCCGGGACAGGGGGCTTGGGCACTGAAGCTTTCTTT
TRBJ2-3	NA	TRBV4-1	TRBD2	CASSQDGRGGLDTQYF	TGCGCCAGCAGCCAAGATGGGCGGGGGGGCCTTGATACGCAGTATTTT
TRBJ1-2	NA	TRBV6-6	TRBD1	CASSYGDRNTNGYTF	TGTGCCAGCAGTTACGGGGACAGGAATACGAATGGCTACACCTTC
TRBJ2-1	NA	TRBV5-1	TRBD2	CASSSGLAGGYNEQFF	TGCGCCAGCAGCTCGGGACTAGCGGGAGGATACAATGAGCAGTTCTTC
TRBJ2-1	NA	TRBV5-1	TRBD1	CASSLEGQWGNEQFF	TGCGCCAGCAGCTTGGAGGGACAGTGGGGCAATGAGCAGTTCTTC
TRBJ1-1	few	TRBV19	NA	CASSRTEFFF	TGTGCCAGTAGTCGTACGGAGTTCTTCTTT
TRBJ1-3	NA	TRBV9	NA	CASSPQVGVAGNTIYF	TGTGCCAGCAGCCCTCAGGTCGGGGTGGCCGGAAACACCATATATTTT
TRBJ1-2	NA	TRBV18	TRBD1	CASSPNPGGKGYGYTF	TGTGCCAGCTCACCAAATCCAGGGGGCAAAGGGTATGGCTACACCTTC
TRBJ1-2	NA	TRBV7-2	TRBD1	CASSRDRRSGNYGYTF	TGTGCCAGCAGCCGGGACAGGCGCTCCGGTAACTATGGCTACACCTTC
TRBJ1-1	NA	TRBV11-2	NA	CASSLGVSAFF	TGTGCCAGCAGCTTAGGAGTTTCAGCTTTCTTT
TRBJ1-3	once	TRBV30	NA	CAWSLGLGTGRPGNTIYF	TGTGCCTGGAGTTTGGGCTTAGGAACAGGGCGTCCTGGAAACACCATATATTTT
TRBJ1-5	NA	TRBV7-2	NA	CASSLNRWAHQPQHF	TGTGCCAGCAGCTTAAATCGGTGGGCCCATCAGCCCCAGCATTTT
TRBJ1-5	NA	TRBV7-2	TRBD1	CASSYMGTGTAGGQPQHF	TGTGCCAGCAGTTATATGGGGACAGGGACAGCCGGCGGTCAGCCCCAGCATTTT
TRBJ2-1	NA	TRBV20-1	NA	CSARDGSEQFF	TGCAGTGCTAGAGACGGGAGTGAGCAGTTCTTC
TRBJ2-3	NA	TRBV7-2	NA	CASSLSRGTDTQYF	TGTGCCAGCAGCTTAAGTCGGGGCACAGATACGCAGTATTTT
TRBJ2-7	NA	TRBV6-5	NA	CASSYSREKYEQYF	TGTGCCAGCAGTTACTCGCGGGAAAAGTACGAGCAGTACTTC
TRBJ2-7	once	TRBV4-2	TRBD1	CASSHNRGSSYEQYF	TGTGCCAGCAGCCATAACAGGGGCAGTTCCTACGAGCAGTACTTC
TRBJ2-5	NA	TRBV5-1	NA	CASSYGGQETQYF	TGCGCCAGCAGCTACGGGGGACAAGAGACCCAGTACTTC
TRBJ1-5	NA	TRBV7-9	TRBD1	CASSSTDRVNQPQHF	TGTGCCAGCAGCTCCACTGACAGGGTGAATCAGCCCCAGCATTTT
TRBJ1-2	NA	TRBV29-1	NA	CSVEDDAGDYGYTF	TGCAGCGTTGAAGATGACGCCGGGGACTATGGCTACACCTTC
TRBJ1-1	NA	TRBV11-2	NA	CASSLRKGGPEAFF	TGTGCCAGCAGCTTACGAAAGGGAGGCCCTGAAGCTTTCTTT
TRBJ1-2	NA	TRBV29-1	NA	CSVEDDAVSYGYTF	TGCAGCGTTGAAGATGACGCGGTTTCCTATGGCTACACCTTC
TRBJ2-3	NA	TRBV6-5	NA	CASSYGGVPDTQYF	TGTGCCAGCAGTTATGGCGGGGTCCCAGATACGCAGTATTTT
TRBJ2-7	NA	TRBV27	TRBD2	CASKEGLAAYEQYF	TGTGCCAGCAAAGAGGGACTAGCGGCCTACGAGCAGTACTTC
TRBJ1-1	NA	TRBV6-6	NA	CASSYQGLNTEAFF	TGTGCCAGCAGTTATCAGGGATTGAACACTGAAGCTTTCTTT
TRBJ1-5	once	TRBV5-1	NA	CASSLEAGDQPQHF	TGCGCCAGCAGCTTGGAGGCAGGGGATCAGCCCCAGCATTTT
TRBJ2-7	NA	TRBV7-6	TRBD2	CASSLRIAGGPDEQYF	TGTGCCAGCAGCTTACGAATAGCGGGAGGGCCGGACGAGCAGTACTTC
TRBJ1-1	NA	TRBV30	TRBD1	CALSTGPTAGTEAFF	TGTGCCTTATCGACAGGGCCAACGGCGGGCACTGAAGCTTTCTTT
TRBJ2-7	NA	TRBV19	TRBD1	CASSFTGTGYEQYF	TGTGCCAGTAGTTTTACCGGGACAGGCTACGAGCAGTACTTC
TRBJ2-1	NA	TRBV7-9	NA	CASSFEPDEQFF	TGTGCCAGCAGCTTTGAGCCGGATGAGCAGTTCTTC
TRBJ2-7	NA	TRBV9	TRBD2	CASSVGPPGGVRSYEQYF	TGTGCCAGCAGCGTAGGACCCCCTGGGGGGGTGCGCTCCTACGAGCAGTACTTC
TRBJ2-1	NA	TRBV7-8	TRBD2	CASSPWGAGAYNEQFF	TGTGCCAGCAGCCCGTGGGGAGCGGGGGCCTACAATGAGCAGTTCTTC